The 25 T cell receptor beta chains below come from one sample, sequenced in a study of blood T cell repertoires in COVID-19. Generated by immunoSEQ multiplex PCR, the TCRdb table keeps only in-frame clones and is missing some. The sample has nearly 400,000 clones, roughly 86% seen once. The material sequenced was PBMCs or T cells enriched from blood (not recorded which). All receptors come from a woman younger than 45 who had recovered from COVID-19.

In this sample, this clone turned up once. This sequence joins TRBV7-3 and TRBJ2-2; D is uncertain. The V and J ends lost 3 bases and 0 bases respectively, with 8 bases between them. Germline-derived CDR1 and CDR2 are SGHTA and FQGTGA. The CDR3 length is 15 residues. CDR3 protein: CASSFGLANTGELFF. CDR3 DNA: TGTGCCAGCAGCTTTGGTCTAGCGAACACCGGGGAGCTGTTTTTT.

This rearrangement joins TRBV6-2 or TRBV6-3 to TRBJ1-2; TRBD1 matches at 12 bases. This CDR3 comprises 17 residues. With 5 bases clipped from V and 1 base from J, the junction kept 8 bases outside the gene matches. CDR1 is MNHEY and CDR2 is SVGEGT in the germline V gene. The CDR3 reads CASSPRDRGLDNYGYTF. DNA for the CDR3: TGTGCCAGCAGTCCGCGGGACAGGGGGCTGGATAACTATGGCTACACCTTC.

The V gene is TRBV9, the J gene TRBJ1-3; no reliable D call. The CDR3 has 13 amino acids. V lost 4 bases and J 0 bases, leaving 5 bases between the germline ends. Germline V lookup: CDR1 SGDLS, CDR2 YYNGEE. In DNA form, the CDR3 reads TGTGCCAGCAGCCCTCTCTCTGGAAACACCATATATTTT. This gives the protein CASSPLSGNTIYF. Variable domain in full (rest from reference TRBV9 and TRBJ1-3): DSGVTQTPKHLITATGQRVTLRCSPRSGDLSVYWYQQSLDQGLQFLIQYYNGEERAKGNILERFSAQQFPDLHSELNLSSLELGDSALYFCASSPLSGNTIYFGEGSWLTVV.

V gene TRBV5-5 combines with J gene TRBJ2-5, with D possibly TRBD2 on 6 matching bases. V lost 4 bases, J lost 0 bases, and 10 bases lay in between. CDR3 length: 14 amino acids. Germline V gene data show CDR1 as SGHKS and CDR2 as YYEKEE (reference sequence). This chain's CDR3 is CASSRTNNQETQYF. The CDR3 region has the DNA TGTGCCAGCAGCCGGACTAACAACCAAGAGACCCAGTACTTC.

The chain carries TRBV27 and TRBJ2-1; TRBD1 might be the D (6 bases). Between the trimmed V and J ends, which lost 5 bases and 5 bases, there was a span of 13 bases. In germline, CDR1 is MNHEY, CDR2 SMNVEV (reference sequence). The CDR3 runs to 14 residues. The CDR3 DNA follows: TGTGCCAGCAGTATCCATAGACAGGACAATGAGCAGTTCTTC. It specifies CASSIHRQDNEQFF.

J is TRBJ1-6 and V is TRBV5-4, with 7 nucleotides matching TRBD1. The germline gives CDR1 SGHNT, CDR2 YYREEE (reference sequence). The CDR3 contains 15 residues. Unmatched junction bases numbered 6, after V lost 4 bases and J lost 5 bases. The CDR3 coding sequence is TGTGCCAGCAGCCCACAGGGGCGTGATAATTCACCCCTCCACTTT. Translating it yields CASSPQGRDNSPLHF. Supplemented by reference TRBV5-4 and TRBJ1-6, the full variable domain reads ETGVTQSPTHLIKTRGQQVTLRCSSQSGHNTVSWYQQALGQGPQFIFQYYREEENGRGNFPPRFSGLQFPNYSSELNVNALELDDSALYLCASSPQGRDNSPLHFGNGTRLTVT.

The rearrangement joins TRBV7-9 to TRBJ2-3, with 10 bases lining up with TRBD1. Germline CDR1 SEHNR, CDR2 FQNEAQ (reference sequence). The CDR3 runs 17 residues. Germline trimming cut 1 base from V and 0 bases from J; bases unmatched to any gene: 4. CDR3 in DNA: TGTGCCAGCAGCTTAGGACAGGGGGCGTTGAGCACAGATACGCAGTATTTT. This codes for CASSLGQGALSTDTQYF. Full variable domain (rest looked up from reference TRBV7-9 and TRBJ2-3): DTGVSQNPRHKITKRGQNVTFRCDPISEHNRLYWYRQTLGQGPEFLTYFQNEAQLEKSRLLSDRFSAERPKGSFSTLEIQRTEQGDSAMYLCASSLGQGALSTDTQYFGPGTRLTVL.

The V gene is TRBV19, the J gene TRBJ1-2; no definite D call. This CDR3 is built from 16 residues. Germline V CDR1 and CDR2: LNHDA, SQIVND (reference sequence). Trimming stripped 6 bases from V and 0 bases from J, with 17 bases between. The CDR3 sequence: CASSQPETGANYGYTF. CDR3 DNA sequence: TGTGCCAGTAGCCAACCCGAGACGGGAGCTAACTATGGCTACACCTTC.

V and J are TRBV2 and TRBJ2-2; TRBD2 is a possible D gene (6 bases). This CDR3 is 15 amino acids long. The V end lost 4 bases, the J end lost 3 bases, and 12 bases lay between the germline ends. Germline CDR1 is SNHLY and CDR2 is FYNNEI. CDR3 residues: CASSATGVHTGELFF. For the CDR3, the DNA is TGTGCCAGCAGTGCCACGGGAGTGCACACCGGGGAGCTGTTTTTT. The entire variable domain, with the rest obtained from reference TRBV2 and TRBJ2-2, is as follows: EPEVTQTPSHQVTQMGQEVILRCVPISNHLYFYWYRQILGQKVEFLVSFYNNEISEKSEIFDDQFSVERPDGSNFTLKIRSTKLEDSAMYFCASSATGVHTGELFFGEGSRLTVL.

V is TRBV10-3 and J is TRBJ2-5; no reliable D call. CDR1 and CDR2 (germline): ENHRY, SYGVKD. Between the trimmed V and J ends, which lost 4 bases and 2 bases, there was a span of 11 bases. The CDR3 has 14 amino acids. CDR3 amino acids: CAISGAGPQETQYF. In nucleotides, the CDR3 is TGTGCCATCAGTGGGGCAGGTCCGCAAGAGACCCAGTACTTC.

This sequence joins TRBV5-1 and TRBJ2-2, with a possible D match to TRBD2 (5 bases). V was cut by 2 bases and J by 4 bases, with 12 bases left in between. The CDR3 spans 15 residues. CDR1 is SGHRS, CDR2 YFSETQ, per germline. Here the CDR3 reads CASSFTDSVTGELFF. The CDR3 DNA follows: TGCGCCAGCAGCTTTACGGACTCCGTCACCGGGGAGCTGTTTTTT.

CDR3 in amino acids: CASAGGSNQPQHF. The CDR3 DNA reads TGTGCCAGCGCCGGGGGGAGCAATCAGCCCCAGCATTTT. V usage is TRBV12-3 or TRBV12-4 and J usage is TRBJ1-5, with D tentatively TRBD1 (5 bases). There are 13 residues in the CDR3. V was pared by 8 bases and J by 1 base, with 9 bases between.

This chain links TRBV7-8 with TRBJ1-4; D remains unclear. The germline gives CDR1 SGHVS, CDR2 FQNEAQ. The length of the CDR3 is 15 residues. Trimming pared 5 bases from V and 8 bases from J, leaving 18 bases between. CDR3 sequence (DNA): TGTGCCAGCAGCCACGGGGAGACATACACCGAAAAACTGTTTTTT. Translating it yields CASSHGETYTEKLFF.

This clone was recorded only once. The chain is built from TRBV2 and TRBJ2-1; D is uncertain. This CDR3 comprises 14 residues. The V and J ends lost 2 bases and 3 bases respectively, with 8 bases between them. The germline V gene encodes CDR1 SNHLY and CDR2 FYNNEI. The CDR3 is CASSESVLYNEQFF. CDR3 nucleotide sequence: TGTGCCAGCAGTGAAAGCGTACTCTACAATGAGCAGTTCTTC.

In its sample, this clone was seen a few times. J is TRBJ1-2 and V is TRBV5-6; the match to TRBD1 covers 8 bases. V lost 3 bases to trimming and J lost 8 bases; unmatched junction nucleotides: 6. Germline CDR1 and CDR2: SGHDT and YYEEEE. The CDR3 length is 13 residues. The chain's CDR3 is CASSSGQVKGYTF. DNA for the CDR3: TGTGCCAGCAGCTCGGGACAGGTAAAAGGCTACACCTTC.

The chain carries TRBV4-1 and TRBJ2-7; D remains unclear. Between the trimmed V and J ends, which lost 1 base and 2 bases, there was a span of 9 bases. Germline CDR1 MGHRA, CDR2 YSYEKL. This CDR3 is 14 amino acids long. The CDR3 sequence is CASSQVGFTYEQYF. CDR3 in DNA: TGCGCCAGCAGCCAAGTCGGGTTTACCTACGAGCAGTACTTC.

In its sample, this clone was seen a few times. The V gene is TRBV2, the J gene TRBJ1-1; unclear D gene. The germline V gene has CDR1 SNHLY and CDR2 FYNNEI. This CDR3 is 14 amino acids long. Trimming stripped 9 bases from V and 5 bases from J, with 19 bases between. Written as DNA, the CDR3 is TGTGCCAGTCAAAGAATACAAAGAGGGACTGAAGCTTTCTTT. This encodes CASQRIQRGTEAFF.

V is TRBV2 and J is TRBJ2-7, with D unresolved. The germline CDR1 and CDR2 sequences are SNHLY and FYNNEI. This CDR3 contains 13 residues. Trimming took 3 bases from V and 2 from J, leaving 8 bases between them. The CDR3 reads CASSELRTYEQYF. The CDR3 DNA is TGTGCCAGCAGTGAGCTGCGGACCTACGAGCAGTACTTC.

This clone has just a few counts. The genes are TRBV30 and TRBJ1-1, with a tentative D call TRBD1 (6 bases). Per the germline V gene, CDR1 is GTSNPN and CDR2 is SVGIG (reference sequence). Trimming stripped 4 bases from V and 6 bases from J, with 15 bases between. The CDR3 spans 13 residues. The CDR3 DNA is TGTGCCTGGACCCCGGACAGCGAGGCTGAAGCTTTCTTT. It is translated as CAWTPDSEAEAFF.

V usage is TRBV28 and J usage is TRBJ1-2, with TRBD1 matching over 8 bases. The length of the CDR3 is 14 residues. J lost 2 bases, V lost 9 bases, and 8 bases had no gene match. Per the germline V gene, CDR1 is MDHEN and CDR2 is SYDVKM. CDR3 coding DNA: TGTGCCAGTGCTACGCGACAGGGGAACTATGGCTACACCTTC. As protein: CASATRQGNYGYTF.

The V call is TRBV3-1 (or the pseudogene TRBV3-2), the J call TRBJ2-7; TRBD1 matches at 7 bases. Germline assignment: CDR1 LGHDT and CDR2 YNNKEL (reference sequence). J gave up 3 bases and V 5 bases, and 10 bases lay outside the gene matches. The CDR3 is 15 residues long. This CDR3 reads CASSATGQPFYEQYF. DNA of the CDR3: TGTGCCAGCAGCGCTACGGGACAGCCGTTCTACGAGCAGTACTTC.

The V and J genes are TRBV6-5 and TRBJ2-7; D may be TRBD2 (6 bases). The germline V gene has CDR1 MNHEY and CDR2 SVGAGI. The CDR3 is 13 residues long. V was cut by 4 bases and J by 6 bases, with 13 bases left in between. CDR3 amino acids: CASSSRLVSEQYF. CDR3 sequence (DNA): TGTGCCAGCAGTTCCCGACTAGTAAGCGAGCAGTACTTC.

The rearrangement uses TRBV19 and TRBJ2-7; D may be TRBD2 (6 bases). Germline V gene lookup returns CDR1 LNHDA and CDR2 SQIVND (reference sequence). The CDR3 loop spans 15 amino acids. V was clipped by 0 bases and J by 7 bases, with 16 bases between them. CDR3 protein: CASSIDGGASGEQYF. The CDR3 DNA reads as TGTGCCAGTAGTATAGATGGCGGGGCCTCTGGGGAGCAGTACTTC.

The V and J genes are TRBV19 and TRBJ2-7; 10 positions match TRBD1. V shed 7 bases and J 6 bases; nucleotides not matched to a gene: 15. There are 16 residues in the CDR3. The germline CDR1 and CDR2 sequences are LNHDA and SQIVND (reference sequence). The CDR3 coding sequence is TGTGCCAGTAATCCTACTAGGACAGGGGGATCGTCCGAGCAGTACTTC. Translated, it gives CASNPTRTGGSSEQYF.

This rearrangement joins TRBV6-6 to TRBJ2-7, with 10 bases fitting TRBD1. Germline CDR1 and CDR2: MNHNY and SVGAGI (reference sequence). CDR3 length equals 14 residues. V trimming: 7 bases; J trimming: 5 bases; junction bases outside the gene matches: 8. DNA for the CDR3: TGTGCCAGCAACTCAGGACAGGGGGTAAACGAGCAGTACTTC. Amino acid sequence: CASNSGQGVNEQYF.